One and the same sample provided the 29 T cell receptor beta chains below, sequenced in a study of T cell clonality in common variable immunodeficiency. Some clones are missing from TCRdb's copy, which holds only in-frame ones; the method was immunoSEQ multiplex PCR. Sampling found some 38,000 clones, none seen once. Material: peripheral blood mononuclear cells. These receptors all come from a person aged 18-69 years in good health.

This clone has a count of ten or more. The observed sequence ends 3 residues before the CDR3 terminus, with the missing tail filled in from the germline J gene. The chain is built from TRBV20-1 and TRBJ2-7; the D gene is possibly TRBD2 (7 bases). The CDR3 contains 15 residues. Germline V lookup: CDR1 DFQATT, CDR2 SNEGSKA (reference sequence). Trimming removed 6 bases from V and 0 bases from J, with 18 bases in between. CDR3: CSAYRSGDTSYEQYF. CDR3 bases read: TGCAGTGCCTACAGAAGCGGGGACACCTCCTACGAG.

This clone appeared many times. Coverage ceases 3 residues before the CDR3 finishes, and the germline J gene fills in the end. The chain couples TRBV30 to TRBJ1-6, with a weak D call TRBD1 (6 bases). Between the trimmed V and J ends, which lost 2 bases and 0 bases, there was a span of 17 bases. The CDR3 length is 18 residues. Germline CDR1 reads GTSNPN; CDR2 reads SVGIG (reference sequence). Partial CDR3 DNA: TGTGCCTGGAGTCCAGGACAGATCCTAAGCTCCTATAATTCACCC. Translated: CAWSPGQILSSYNSP. The entire CDR3 is CAWSPGQILSSYNSPLHF.

There are many counts of this clone. With the read ending 3 residues before the CDR3 end, the germline J gene is used to fill in that end. The gene calls are TRBV7-2 and TRBJ2-4, with a possible D match to TRBD1 (8 bases). CDR3 length: 15 residues. Germline CDR1 and CDR2: SGHTA and FQGNSA. V was shortened by 5 bases and J by 4 bases, with 15 bases between the two germline ends. The covered CDR3 bases are TGTGCCAGCAGCCGCAAACAGGGGGGGAAAAACATT. This encodes CASSRKQGGKNI. In full, the CDR3 reads CASSRKQGGKNIQYF.

This clone was found many times. The CDR3 bases that were read are TGTGCCTGCAATTCCAGGGGGCGTCCCTACGAG. Translated: CACNSRGRPYE. The entire CDR3 reads CACNSRGRPYEQYF. The rearrangement links TRBV30 to TRBJ2-7; 8 bases align to TRBD1. The read terminates 3 residues before the CDR3 end, so the remaining end is supplied by the germline J gene. This CDR3 is 14 amino acids long. V dropped 6 bases and J dropped 2; count of bases not matched to a gene: 9. Germline loops: CDR1 GTSNPN, CDR2 SVGIG (reference sequence).

This clone occurred many times. The missing CDR3 end, 3 residues past where the read stops, is filled in from the germline J gene. The chain has TRBV19 and TRBJ1-5; 9 nucleotides match TRBD1. The CDR3 totals 15 residues. With V trimmed by 4 bases and J by 7 bases, 8 bases remained unmatched. Germline loops: CDR1 LNHDA, CDR2 SQIVND (reference sequence). The CDR3 is CASSRVRDRDQPQHF. The sequenced part of the CDR3 DNA is TGTGCCAGTAGTAGGGTCCGGGACAGGGACCAGCCC.

This clone showed up just a few times. With the read ending 3 residues before the CDR3 end, the germline J gene is used to fill in that end. This chain joins TRBV7-9 and TRBJ1-2, with a weak D call TRBD1 (6 bases). V lost 5 bases to trimming and J lost 7 bases, with 14 bases between them. The CDR3 covers 13 residues. Germline V lookup: CDR1 SEHNR, CDR2 FQNEAQ (reference sequence). CDR3 amino acids: CASSATAGAGYTF. CDR3 DNA, as far as it was read: TGTGCCAGCAGCGCAACGGCAGGGGCTGGC.

This clone has ten or more counts. The read falls 3 residues short of the CDR3 end, and the missing part is taken from the germline J gene. The chain couples TRBV19 to TRBJ1-1, with TRBD1 as a possible D gene (6 bases). Germline CDR1 is LNHDA and CDR2 is SQIVND (reference sequence). The V end was cut by 4 bases, the J end by 5 bases, with 11 bases between. There are 13 residues in the CDR3. CDR3: CASSKGVRTEAFF. Incomplete CDR3 DNA: TGTGCCAGTAGTAAGGGGGTAAGGACTGAA. Combining the CDR3 with reference TRBV19 and TRBJ1-1 gives the whole variable domain DGGITQSPKYLFRKEGQNVTLSCEQNLNHDAMYWYRQDPGQGLRLIYYSQIVNDFQKGDIAEGYSVSREKKESFPLTVTSAQKNPTAFYLCASSKGVRTEAFFGQGTRLTVV.

The table lists this clone with many counts. Coverage ceases 3 residues before the CDR3 finishes, and the germline J gene fills in the end. The chain is built from TRBV5-1 and TRBJ2-1; maybe TRBD2 (6 bases). V was cut by 7 bases and J by 0 bases, with 17 bases left in between. The CDR3 sequence is 16 residues long. CDR1 SGHRS and CDR2 YFSETQ come from the germline V gene. The CDR3 region is CASSPPQGGSYNEQFF. CDR3 DNA (partial): TGCGCCAGCTCCCCCCCGCAGGGAGGCTCCTACAATGAG.

This clone was seen ten or more times. The read gets to within 3 residues of the CDR3 end, and the germline J gene fills in the rest. V gene TRBV20-1 combines with J gene TRBJ2-1; 11 nucleotides line up with TRBD2. The trim removed 3 bases at V and 7 bases at J, leaving 11 bases unmatched. Germline CDR1 DFQATT, CDR2 SNEGSKA (reference sequence). The CDR3 is 16 residues long. CDR3 bases read: TGCAGTGCTAGGGGCCGGAGGTCTAGCGGGAGGAATGAG. Its protein product is CSARGRRSSGRNE. The CDR3, in full, reads CSARGRRSSGRNEQFF.

There are many counts of this clone. The read halts 3 residues ahead of the CDR3 end, with the missing end drawn from the germline J gene. The rearrangement joins TRBV19 to TRBJ1-1, with D possibly being TRBD1 (5 bases). The V end was cut by 9 bases, the J end by 6 bases, with 20 bases between. CDR1 is LNHDA and CDR2 is SQIVND in the germline V gene (reference sequence). This CDR3 contains 14 residues. The part of the CDR3 DNA that was read is TGTGCCAGCTTGAGGAGGGGACTCGGTCCTGAA. This translates into CASLRRGLGPE. The full CDR3 sequence reads CASLRRGLGPEAFF.

This clone was counted at least ten times. The read falls 3 residues short of the CDR3 end, and the missing part is taken from the germline J gene. The gene calls are TRBV30 and TRBJ1-1; tentatively, D is TRBD1 (5 bases). Germline V gives CDR1 GTSNPN, CDR2 SVGIG (reference sequence). The V gene lost 2 bases and the J gene lost 2 bases, with 9 bases spanning the gap. The length of the CDR3 is 13 residues. CDR3 DNA, as far as it was read: TGTGCCTGGAGTCTGGGACTTAACACTGAA. Its protein is CAWSLGLNTE. The full CDR3 reads CAWSLGLNTEAFF.

This clone came up many times. The read halts 3 residues ahead of the CDR3 end, with the missing end drawn from the germline J gene. This sequence joins TRBV29-1 and TRBJ2-7, with a possible D match to TRBD1 (8 bases). Trimming removed 7 bases at V and 5 bases at J, with 21 bases between. This CDR3 spans 14 amino acids. The germline V gene encodes CDR1 SQVTM and CDR2 ANQGSEA. This CDR3 is CSAIQGGGRDEQYF. Partial CDR3 DNA: TGCAGCGCCATACAGGGGGGGGGAAGGGACGAG.

This clone was seen repeatedly, ten times or more. Coverage ceases 3 residues before the CDR3 finishes, and the germline J gene fills in the end. The chain joins TRBV5-1 to TRBJ1-3; TRBD1 matches 7 bases. Trimming removed 1 base from V and 3 bases from J; junction bases left unmatched: 7. This CDR3 has 16 residues. Per the germline V gene, CDR1 is SGHRS and CDR2 is YFSETQ. The CDR3 DNA, read in part, is TGCGCCAGCAGCTTGTCGGGAAGGACAGGTGGAAACACC. Translation gives CASSLSGRTGGNT. The full CDR3 protein is CASSLSGRTGGNTIYF.

At least ten counts were recorded for this clone. The CDR3 end is not reached by the read, which stops 3 residues before it; the germline J gene fills it in. The rearrangement uses TRBV7-9 and TRBJ2-1; 8 bases are a match to TRBD2. V shed 1 base, J shed 2 bases, and the junction held 1 base outside the gene matches. The length of the CDR3 is 15 residues. CDR1 and CDR2 from the germline V gene are SEHNR and FQNEAQ (reference sequence). CDR3 loop: CASSLGSGTYNEQFF. The DNA read from the CDR3 is TGTGCCAGCAGCTTAGGTAGCGGGACCTACAATGAG.

This clone was counted ten times or more. The read gets to within 3 residues of the CDR3 end, and the germline J gene fills in the rest. The chain joins TRBV4-2 to TRBJ2-3; 12 bases map to TRBD2. This CDR3 contains 17 residues. CDR1 is LGHNA and CDR2 is YNFKEQ in the germline V gene. V shed 4 bases and J 8 bases; nucleotides not matched to a gene: 13. Incomplete CDR3 DNA: TGTGCCAGCAGCCCGGACCCGGGACTAGCGGGCCTTGGTACG. This translates into CASSPDPGLAGLGT. The entire CDR3 sequence reads CASSPDPGLAGLGTQYF.

This clone has at least ten counts. The CDR3 end is not reached by the read, which stops 3 residues before it; the germline J gene fills it in. This chain uses TRBV6-1 with TRBJ2-3; D possibly corresponds to TRBD1 (6 bases). Per germline, CDR1 MNHNS and CDR2 SASEGT. Trimming left V 1 base short and J 1 base short, with 9 bases between. The length of the CDR3 is 15 residues. The chain's CDR3 is CASSEVKGGTDTQYF. The covered CDR3 bases are TGTGCCAGCAGTGAAGTAAAGGGGGGCACAGATACG.

This clone has at least ten counts. The read comes to an end 3 residues before the CDR3 does, leaving the germline J gene to fill in the end. The rearrangement uses TRBV6-2 or TRBV6-3 and TRBJ1-5; possible D gene TRBD1, 5 bases. The ends were cut back, 6 bases at V and 3 bases at J, with 15 bases in the middle. Germline V gives CDR1 MNHEY, CDR2 SVGEGT. The CDR3 is made up of 15 amino acids. The CDR3 here is CASRSLQVDNQPQHF. The part of the CDR3 DNA that was read is TGTGCCAGCAGAAGCCTACAGGTAGACAATCAGCCC.

This clone was observed a few times. The CDR3 is cut off 3 residues early in the read; its end comes from the germline J gene. The rearrangement links TRBV10-2 to TRBJ1-1; 7 bases match TRBD1. The CDR3 spans 16 residues. CDR1 WSHSY and CDR2 SAAADI come from the germline V gene. Trimming cost V 2 bases and J 0 bases; bases outside gene matches: 6. CDR3 DNA (partial): TGCGCCAGCAGTGAGGACAGGGTGATTTTGAACACTGAA. Translated: CASSEDRVILNTE. The full CDR3 protein reads CASSEDRVILNTEAFF.

This clone showed up many times. The read finishes 3 residues shy of the CDR3 end, and the germline J gene is used to complete it. This chain joins TRBV7-9 and TRBJ1-1; the D gene is possibly TRBD1 (5 bases). The germline gives CDR1 SEHNR, CDR2 FQNEAQ (reference sequence). The CDR3 spans 15 residues. Trimming removed 2 bases from V and 0 bases from J, with 10 bases in between. CDR3 bases read: TGTGCCAGCAGCTTAATCTCAGGGATGAACACTGAA. It is translated as CASSLISGMNTE. From start to end, the CDR3 is CASSLISGMNTEAFF.

This clone occurred many times. Read coverage stops 3 residues before the CDR3 terminus; the germline J gene supplies the remainder. This sequence joins TRBV6-2 or TRBV6-3 and TRBJ1-1, with 9 positions matching TRBD1. The V and J ends lost 5 bases and 4 bases, in that order; junction bases with no gene match: 8. This CDR3 has 15 residues. CDR1 is MNHEY and CDR2 is SVGEGT in the germline V gene. The sequenced part of the CDR3 DNA is TGTGCCAGCAGTACCACAGGGGGCTCGGGCACTGAA. Its translation: CASSTTGGSGTE. The entire CDR3 is CASSTTGGSGTEAFF.

Concerning this clone: At one end, the junction sequence differs from germline, possibly due to a read error. The read falls 3 residues short of the CDR3 end, and the missing part is taken from the germline J gene. J is TRBJ1-2 and V is TRBV7-9; D is undetermined. Germline CDR1 SEHNR, CDR2 FQNEAQ (reference sequence). The CDR3 spans 12 residues. The sequenced CDR3 bases are TGTTCCAGCAGCTTATTTCGGTATGGC. Translation gives CSSSLFRYG. The full CDR3 reads CSSSLFRYGYTF. Based on the CDR3 plus reference TRBV7-9 and TRBJ1-2, the full variable domain is DTGVSQNPRHKITKRGQNVTFRCDPISEHNRLYWYRQTLGQGPEFLTYFQNEAQLEKSRLLSDRFSAERPKGSFSTLEIQRTEQGDSAMYLCSSSLFRYGYTFGSGTRLTVV.

This clone has ten or more counts. The read ends 3 residues early relative to the CDR3; the germline J gene fills the gap. The chain employs TRBV6-2 or TRBV6-3 and TRBJ1-1; D may be TRBD1 (6 bases). The CDR3 length is 11 residues. Germline V lookup: CDR1 MNHEY, CDR2 SVGEGT. Trimming took off 5 bases at V and 7 bases at J, with 8 bases between the two ends. The covered CDR3 bases are TGTGCCAGCAGTCAAGGGGGTGAA. Protein product: CASSQGGE. The full CDR3 is CASSQGGEAFF.

This clone was seen many times. The sequence runs out 3 residues before the end of the CDR3; the remainder is reconstructed from the germline J gene. This sequence joins TRBV10-3 and TRBJ2-5, with 12 positions matching TRBD2. There are 14 residues in the CDR3. Germline values: CDR1 ENHRY, CDR2 SYGVKD. The V and J ends lost 4 bases and 3 bases, in that order; junction bases with no gene match: 0. The covered CDR3 bases are TGTGCCATCAGTGGACTAGCGGGGGAAGAGACC. Protein product: CAISGLAGEET. The whole CDR3 protein is CAISGLAGEETQYF.

This clone occurred a few times. The CDR3 is cut off 3 residues early in the read; its end comes from the germline J gene. V is TRBV6-2 or TRBV6-3 and J is TRBJ2-4, with TRBD2 identical over 8 bases. CDR1 MNHEY and CDR2 SVGEGT come from the germline V gene. The CDR3 has 11 residues. The CDR3 here is CASRTLAGQYF. The CDR3 bases that were read are TGTGCCAGCAGGACGCTAGCGGGT.

This clone occurred many times. With the read ending 3 residues before the CDR3 end, the germline J gene is used to fill in that end. The chain employs TRBV2 and TRBJ1-1; D is unclear. The CDR3 has 13 residues. The V gene lost 2 bases and the J gene lost 1 base, with 5 bases spanning the gap. Germline CDR1 SNHLY, CDR2 FYNNEI. The CDR3: CASSEPPNTEAFF. Partial CDR3 DNA: TGTGCCAGCAGTGAACCTCCGAACACTGAA.

This clone has at least ten counts. This CDR3 is CSANSYQGRGRDEQFF. The CDR3 DNA, read in part, is TGCAGTGCCAATAGCTACCAGGGCAGGGGAAGGGATGAG. This chain connects TRBV20-1 to TRBJ2-1; a possible D gene is TRBD1 (6 bases). The read comes to an end 3 residues before the CDR3 does, leaving the germline J gene to fill in the end. The CDR3 totals 16 residues. V was pared by 6 bases and J by 8 bases, with 26 bases between. In germline, CDR1 is DFQATT, CDR2 SNEGSKA (reference sequence).

There are many counts of this clone. The missing CDR3 end, 3 residues past where the read stops, is filled in from the germline J gene. The V call is TRBV19, the J call TRBJ2-1, with D tentatively TRBD1 (7 bases). Trimming took off 7 bases at V and 5 bases at J, with 21 bases between the two ends. Germline V gene lookup returns CDR1 LNHDA and CDR2 SQIVND (reference sequence). The CDR3 length is 16 residues. The part of the CDR3 DNA that was read is TGTGCCAGTACCCCATCGGGAGACAGGGTTCACAATGAG. This encodes CASTPSGDRVHNE. The whole CDR3 sequence is CASTPSGDRVHNEQFF.

Within the sample, this clone is medium-sized. The observed sequence ends 3 residues before the CDR3 terminus, with the missing tail filled in from the germline J gene. The chain links TRBV30 to TRBJ1-6, with 7 bases fitting TRBD1. This CDR3 comprises 13 residues. Germline V CDR1 and CDR2: GTSNPN, SVGIG (reference sequence). V trimming: 1 base; J trimming: 7 bases; junction bases outside the gene matches: 1. CDR3 DNA, as far as it was read: TGTGCCTGGAGTGGACAGGGAAATTCACCC. Amino acid sequence: CAWSGQGNSP. The CDR3 in its entirety is CAWSGQGNSPLHF.

This clone was observed many times. The read halts 3 residues ahead of the CDR3 end, with the missing end drawn from the germline J gene. This sequence joins TRBV10-3 and TRBJ2-7, with 9 bases matching TRBD1. The CDR3 covers 15 residues. The V gene's germline CDR1 is ENHRY and CDR2 SYGVKD. V dropped 4 bases and J dropped 3; count of bases not matched to a gene: 7. CDR3 sequence reads: CAISGTGTGRYEQYF. Incomplete CDR3 DNA: TGTGCCATCAGTGGCACCGGGACAGGGCGCTACGAG.